This T cell receptor (beta chain) was retrieved from a study of tissue T cells after allogeneic stem cell transplantation. Study-wide points: Blood and spleen captured only part of the tissue TCR repertoire. Anatomically similar tissues had similar TCR repertoires within each patient. Few T cell clones were shared across patients, but motif clusters showed tissue-specific shared signatures.

The germline gives CDR1 LGHDT, CDR2 YNNKQL (reference sequence). The CDR3 consists of 14 residues. With 4 bases removed from V and 7 bases from J, the gap between germline ends came to 13 bases. Profiled with immunoSEQ multiplex PCR; TCRdb holds only in-frame clones, not every one. Among around 6,100 clones listed, around 45% were seen once. Time point reported: mouse harvest day 14 after allogeneic transplant. Tail vein injection delivered 10^7 T-cell-depleted bone marrow cells and 10^6 splenic CD5+ T cells. Mice had MHC-mismatched B6 into BALB/c GVHD, sampled day 7 or 14. By sample share, this clone is medium-sized. Its specificity is not known. Gene names are mouse gene names. Read data end 1 residue before the CDR3 end; the end is taken from the germline J gene.

The sequence came from a female BALB/c mouse given C57BL/6 T cells with graft-versus-host disease after an allogeneic hematopoietic cell transplant. Material: gut tissue. This chain joins TRBV4 and TRBJ1-4; D is perhaps TRBD1 (6 bases). The CDR3: CASSFRGGSERLFF. CDR3 DNA (partial): TGTGCCAGCAGCTTCAGGGGAGGGAGCGAAAGATTATTT.